A single T cell receptor (beta chain) is shown here with its context. Its antigen is currently not known. Base qualities are not recorded, but no much larger clone differs from it by a single base. Genomic DNA was extracted from sorted cells with the QIAGEN DNeasy Blood and Tissue Kit for TCRbeta CDR3 sequencing. High-throughput TCRbeta CDR3 sequencing was carried out commercially through immunoSEQ, with PCR amplification with bias correction and internal controls included. On the study's bioinformatics: Unique productive TCRbeta sequences were defined by CDR3 nucleotide sequence where primers matched, otherwise by CDR3 amino acid sequence with Vbeta and Jbeta genes. Sorting error was corrected by removing sequences shared between sorted populations at a frequency ratio of 2:1 or less, and the remaining shared sequences were assigned to the higher population. Sequences were defined as donor-reactive when expanded at least 5-fold in CFSE-low cells versus unstimulated cells and present at a frequency of at least 0.01% in CFSE-low cells. Jensen-Shannon divergence, calculated on the top 100 TCRbeta sequences ranked by frequency, was used to quantify repertoire divergence. When a sample had multiple sequencing runs, each run was corrected for sorting error separately and the runs were then pooled. TCRdb obtained this table from immuneACCESS and retained in-frame rearrangements with V and J assigned. These tables miss some clones; where compared with another copy, unresolved V genes account for less than half of the shortfall, and the remainder is unexplained. The V and J calls and the clone size are those of that table, but D and trimming were determined from the DNA. The sample table holds 85,000 to 90,000 clones, of which approximately 92% were seen once. Together, the top ten hold 4.5% to 5% of the sample.

This entry comes from a study of Tregs in tolerant kidney transplant recipients (dated by TCRdb to the late 2010s). As for the study more broadly: The study used TCRbeta sequencing to identify donor-specific regulatory T cells before combined kidney and bone marrow transplantation, then tracked those cells after transplant. Several methods of expanding Tregs specific for an allogeneic donor were compared by TCRbeta repertoire sequencing in a few healthy controls.

Unstimulated Tregs (CD4+CD25+CD127-), CD4+ non-Tregs (CD4+CD25-), CD4 and CD8 cells were FACS-sorted from thawed PBMCs. Blood from healthy controls was obtained either as purchased buffy coats or from healthy volunteers. Healthy control blood was processed by Ficoll density gradient to PBMCs and cryopreserved; patient PBMCs were collected before and after transplant. Beyond this particular receptor, the publication reports: Biological reproducibility was not examined directly, but technical replication error appeared to be minimal. The study was limited by small patient numbers, and the findings need validation in larger populations and under other immunosuppression protocols. The most biologically relevant and donor-specific TCRbeta repertoire appeared to be identified by expanding Tregs with activated donor B cells.

V trim: 3 bases; J trim: 0 bases; unmatched bases: 13. The CDR3 contains 19 residues, cysteine and phenylalanine counted. Here the CDR3 DNA is all that survives: 57 bases in frame from base 1. According to the germline V gene, CDR1 reads SGHTS and CDR2 reads YDEGEE. Specimen: CD8+ T cells from blood. Recombination linked TRBV5-8 to TRBJ2-7; TRBD2 fits 12 bases in the junction. This clonotype originated in a human donor in good health. The DNA sequence follows: TGTGCCAGCAGCTCTCGACTAGCGGGAGTAACGAACCCCTCCTACGAGCAGTACTTC. The encoded protein is CASSSRLAGVTNPSYEQYF.